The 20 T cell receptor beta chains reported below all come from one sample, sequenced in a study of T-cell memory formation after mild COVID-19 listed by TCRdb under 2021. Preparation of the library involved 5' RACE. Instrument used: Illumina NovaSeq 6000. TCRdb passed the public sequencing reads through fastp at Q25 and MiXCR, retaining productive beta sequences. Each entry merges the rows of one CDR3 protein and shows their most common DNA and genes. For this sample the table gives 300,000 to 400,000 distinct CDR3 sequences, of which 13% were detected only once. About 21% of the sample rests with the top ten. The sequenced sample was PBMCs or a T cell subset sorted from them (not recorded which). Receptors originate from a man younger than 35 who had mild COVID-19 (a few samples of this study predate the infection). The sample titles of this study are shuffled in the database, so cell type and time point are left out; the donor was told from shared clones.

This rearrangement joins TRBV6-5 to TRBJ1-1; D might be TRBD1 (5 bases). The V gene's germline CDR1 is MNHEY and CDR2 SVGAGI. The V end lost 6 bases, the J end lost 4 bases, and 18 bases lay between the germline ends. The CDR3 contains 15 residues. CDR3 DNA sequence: TGTGCCAGCAGCACCGGGGCTAGACTTGGCACTGAAGCTTTCTTT. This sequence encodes CASSTGARLGTEAFF.

The CDR3 protein is CASSYGLAGGPYNEQFF. The DNA of the CDR3 is TGTGCCAGCAGCTACGGACTAGCGGGGGGGCCCTACAATGAGCAGTTCTTC. The J gene is TRBJ2-1, the V gene TRBV11-3, with 15 nucleotides matching TRBD2. This CDR3 comprises 17 residues. The germline gives CDR1 SGHNT, CDR2 YENEEA. The ends lost 4 bases at V and 2 bases at J; junction bases unmatched: 3.

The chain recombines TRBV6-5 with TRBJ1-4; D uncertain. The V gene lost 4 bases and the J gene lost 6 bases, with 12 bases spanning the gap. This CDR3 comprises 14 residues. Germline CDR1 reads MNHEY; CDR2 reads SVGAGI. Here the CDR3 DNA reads TGTGCCAGCAGTTCCTGGAAGTCCCATGAAAAACTGTTTTTT. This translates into CASSSWKSHEKLFF.

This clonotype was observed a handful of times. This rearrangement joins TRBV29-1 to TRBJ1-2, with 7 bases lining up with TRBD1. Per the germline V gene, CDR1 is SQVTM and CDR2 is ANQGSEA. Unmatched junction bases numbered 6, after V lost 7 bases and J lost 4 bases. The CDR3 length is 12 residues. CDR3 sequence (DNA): TGCAGCGCCAAGGGGGCCCTCTATGGCTACACCTTC. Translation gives CSAKGALYGYTF. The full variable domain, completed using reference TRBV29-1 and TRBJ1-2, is SAVISQKPSRDICQRGTSLTIQCQVDSQVTMMFWYRQQPGQSLTLIATANQGSEATYESGFVIDKFPISRPNLTFSTLTVSNMSPEDSSIYLCSAKGALYGYTFGSGTRLTVV.

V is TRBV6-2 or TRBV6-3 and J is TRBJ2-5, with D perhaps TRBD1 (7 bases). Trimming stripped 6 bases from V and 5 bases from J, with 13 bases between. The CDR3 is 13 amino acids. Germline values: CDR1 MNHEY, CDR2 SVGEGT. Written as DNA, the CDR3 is TGTGCCAGCAGCGACAGGGAGGCTGAGACCCAGTACTTC. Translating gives CASSDREAETQYF.

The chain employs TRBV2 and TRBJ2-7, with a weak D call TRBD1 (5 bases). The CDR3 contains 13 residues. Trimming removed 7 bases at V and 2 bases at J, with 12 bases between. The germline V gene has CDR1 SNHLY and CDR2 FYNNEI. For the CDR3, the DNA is TGTGCCAGCAAACCCACGACAGCCTACGAGCAGTACGTC. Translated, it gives CASKPTTAYEQYV.

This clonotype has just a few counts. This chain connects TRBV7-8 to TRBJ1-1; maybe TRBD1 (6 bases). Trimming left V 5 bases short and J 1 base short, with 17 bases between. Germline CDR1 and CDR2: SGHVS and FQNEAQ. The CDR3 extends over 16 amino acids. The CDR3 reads CASSRRGPSGNTEAFF. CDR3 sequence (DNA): TGTGCCAGCAGCCGCAGGGGACCCTCAGGGAACACTGAAGCTTTCTTT.

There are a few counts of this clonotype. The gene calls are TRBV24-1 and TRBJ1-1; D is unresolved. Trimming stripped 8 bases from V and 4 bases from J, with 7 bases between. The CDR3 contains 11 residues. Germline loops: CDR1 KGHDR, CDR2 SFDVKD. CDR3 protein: CATKWGTEAFF. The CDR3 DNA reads TGTGCCACCAAGTGGGGCACTGAAGCTTTCTTT.

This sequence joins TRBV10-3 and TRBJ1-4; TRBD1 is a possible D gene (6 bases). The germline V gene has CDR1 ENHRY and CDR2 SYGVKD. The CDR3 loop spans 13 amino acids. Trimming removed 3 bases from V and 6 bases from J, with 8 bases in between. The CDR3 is CAISEQGDEKLFF. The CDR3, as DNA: TGTGCCATCAGTGAACAGGGCGATGAAAAACTGTTTTTT.

CDR3 in DNA: TGTGCCAGCAGTAGGGACAGCGGTTTTGGCTACACCTTC. Its translation: CASSRDSGFGYTF. The chain carries TRBV6-5 and TRBJ1-2, with 7 bases matching TRBD1. The CDR3 runs 13 residues. V lost 5 bases to trimming and J lost 7 bases; unmatched junction nucleotides: 7. Germline V lookup: CDR1 MNHEY, CDR2 SVGAGI.

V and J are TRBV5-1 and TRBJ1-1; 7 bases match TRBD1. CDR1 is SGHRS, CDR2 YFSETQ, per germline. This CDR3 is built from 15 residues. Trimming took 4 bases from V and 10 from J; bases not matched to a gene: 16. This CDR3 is CASSLSTGSFLGAFF. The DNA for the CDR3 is TGCGCCAGCAGCCTGTCGACAGGGTCCTTTTTAGGAGCTTTCTTT.

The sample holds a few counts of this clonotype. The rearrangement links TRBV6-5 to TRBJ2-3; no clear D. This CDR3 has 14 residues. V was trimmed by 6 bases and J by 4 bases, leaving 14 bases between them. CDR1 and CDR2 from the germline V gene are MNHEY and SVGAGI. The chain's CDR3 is CASSSSSPPDTQYF. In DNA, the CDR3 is TGTGCCAGCAGCTCCAGTTCGCCCCCAGATACGCAGTATTTT.

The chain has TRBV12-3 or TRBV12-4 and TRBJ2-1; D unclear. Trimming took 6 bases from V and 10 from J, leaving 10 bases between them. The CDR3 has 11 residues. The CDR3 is CASSPQVEQFF. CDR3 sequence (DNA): TGTGCCAGCAGCCCCCAGGTCGAGCAGTTCTTC.

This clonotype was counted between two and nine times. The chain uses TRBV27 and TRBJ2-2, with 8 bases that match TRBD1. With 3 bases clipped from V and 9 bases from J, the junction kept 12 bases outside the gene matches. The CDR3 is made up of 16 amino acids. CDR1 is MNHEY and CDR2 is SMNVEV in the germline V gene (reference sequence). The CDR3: CASSFLAGQGGRELFF. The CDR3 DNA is TGTGCCAGCAGTTTTCTGGCAGGACAGGGTGGCCGGGAGCTGTTTTTT.

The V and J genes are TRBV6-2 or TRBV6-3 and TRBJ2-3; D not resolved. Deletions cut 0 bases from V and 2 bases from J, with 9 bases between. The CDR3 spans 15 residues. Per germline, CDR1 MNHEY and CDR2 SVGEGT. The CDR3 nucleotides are TGTGCCAGCAGTTACTCGTACACAGACACAGATACGCAGTATTTT. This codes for CASSYSYTDTDTQYF.

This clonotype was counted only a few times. This chain's CDR3 is CASSWGHPNTGELFF. CDR3 nucleotides: TGTGCCAGCAGCTGGGGGCACCCGAACACCGGGGAGCTGTTTTTT. This chain uses TRBV12-3 or TRBV12-4 with TRBJ2-2, with D perhaps TRBD1 (6 bases). The germline V and J ends were trimmed by 6 bases and 0 bases, with 11 bases remaining between them. The CDR3 spans 15 residues.

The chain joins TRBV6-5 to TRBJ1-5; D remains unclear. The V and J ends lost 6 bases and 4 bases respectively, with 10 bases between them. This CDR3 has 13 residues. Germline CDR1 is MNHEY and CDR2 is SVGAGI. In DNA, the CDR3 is TGTGCCAGCAGCCGAGACCGAAATCAGCCCCAGCATTTT. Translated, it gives CASSRDRNQPQHF.

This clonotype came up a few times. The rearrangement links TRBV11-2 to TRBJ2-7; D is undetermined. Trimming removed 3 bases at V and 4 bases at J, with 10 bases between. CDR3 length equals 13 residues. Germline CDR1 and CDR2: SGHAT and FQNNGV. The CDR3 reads CASSFAEAYEQYF. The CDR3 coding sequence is TGTGCCAGCAGCTTTGCAGAGGCGTACGAGCAGTACTTC. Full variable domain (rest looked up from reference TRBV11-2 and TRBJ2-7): EAGVAQSPRYKIIEKRQSVAFWCNPISGHATLYWYQQILGQGPKLLIQFQNNGVVDDSQLPKDRFSAERLKGVDSTLKIQPAKLEDSAVYLCASSFAEAYEQYFGPGTRLTVT.

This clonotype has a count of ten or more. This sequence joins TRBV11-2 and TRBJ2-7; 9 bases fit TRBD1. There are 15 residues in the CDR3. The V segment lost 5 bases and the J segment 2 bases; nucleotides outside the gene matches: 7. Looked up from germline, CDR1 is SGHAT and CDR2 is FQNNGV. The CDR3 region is CASSLGTGITYEQYF. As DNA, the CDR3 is TGTGCCAGCAGCCTCGGGACAGGGATAACCTACGAGCAGTACTTC.

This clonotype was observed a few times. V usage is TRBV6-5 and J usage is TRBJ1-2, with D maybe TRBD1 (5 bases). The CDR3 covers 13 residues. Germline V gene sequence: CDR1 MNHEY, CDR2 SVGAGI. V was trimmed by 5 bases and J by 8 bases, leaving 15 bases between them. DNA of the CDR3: TGTGCCAGCAGTCCCGACAGTACCCGGGGCTACACCTTC. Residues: CASSPDSTRGYTF.